Listed here are 4 T cell receptor beta chains from one sample, sequenced in a study of Ad26.COV2.S vaccination and SARS-CoV-2 variants. Specified treatment: about 20 received Ad26.COV2.S at low or high dose, single or two shots; 5 received placebo; per-sample allocation not given. All samples were drawn on day 63, counting from the first vaccine or placebo injection. Assay used: immunoSEQ multiplex PCR; TCRdb lists only in-frame clones, some missing. The table lists fewer than 500,000 clones, roughly 91% of them singletons. The sample was peripheral blood, taken in a trial of Ad26.COV2.S vaccine versus placebo. The source is a person between 18 and 65 years old who received the Ad26.COV2.S COVID-19 vaccine or a placebo.

This chain joins TRBV7-3 and TRBJ1-1, with a tentative D call TRBD1 (6 bases). The CDR3 is 14 amino acids. Trimming cost V 3 bases and J 3 bases, with 11 bases left between them. Germline CDR1 reads SGHTA; CDR2 reads FQGTGA. This chain's CDR3 is CASSLWPGDTEAFF. Written as DNA, the CDR3 is TGTGCCAGCAGCTTGTGGCCAGGGGACACTGAAGCTTTCTTT.

The V call is TRBV3-1 (or the pseudogene TRBV3-2), the J call TRBJ2-1, with D maybe TRBD2 (6 bases). Germline CDR1 is LGHDT and CDR2 is YNNKEL (reference sequence). V lost 4 bases and J 6 bases, leaving 16 bases between the germline ends. The CDR3 sequence is 15 residues long. Written as DNA, the CDR3 is TGTGCCAGCAGCCGCACCGGGGGAGTGGGCAATGAGCAGTTCTTC. Translated, it gives CASSRTGGVGNEQFF.

The genes are TRBV19 and TRBJ2-1; 8 bases are a match to TRBD2. This CDR3 is built from 16 residues. Germline loops: CDR1 LNHDA, CDR2 SQIVND (reference sequence). V lost 5 bases to trimming and J lost 4 bases; unmatched junction nucleotides: 10. CDR3 DNA sequence: TGTGCCAGTAGTTCCTCGGGAGCGGGAGAATACAATGAGCAGTTCTTC. As protein: CASSSSGAGEYNEQFF.

J is TRBJ2-1 and V is TRBV7-8; 16 bases are a match to TRBD2. Germline V CDR1 and CDR2: SGHVS, FQNEAQ. The CDR3 contains 17 residues. Trimming at V came to 3 bases and at J to 9 bases, leaving 8 bases not matched to a gene. CDR3 loop: CASSFRGLAGGPGEQFF. The CDR3 DNA reads TGTGCCAGCAGCTTCCGGGGACTAGCGGGAGGGCCGGGTGAGCAGTTCTTC.